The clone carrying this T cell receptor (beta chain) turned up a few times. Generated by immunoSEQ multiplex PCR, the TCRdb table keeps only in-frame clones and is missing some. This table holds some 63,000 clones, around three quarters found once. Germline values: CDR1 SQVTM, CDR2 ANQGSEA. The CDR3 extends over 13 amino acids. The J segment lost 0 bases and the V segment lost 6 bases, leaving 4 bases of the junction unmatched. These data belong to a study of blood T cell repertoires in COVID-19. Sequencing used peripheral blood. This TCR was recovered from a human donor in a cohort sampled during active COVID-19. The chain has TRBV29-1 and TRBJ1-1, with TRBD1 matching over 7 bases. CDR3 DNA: TGCAGCGTGGAAACAGGGGTGAACACTGAAGCTTTCTTT. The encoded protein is CSVETGVNTEAFF.